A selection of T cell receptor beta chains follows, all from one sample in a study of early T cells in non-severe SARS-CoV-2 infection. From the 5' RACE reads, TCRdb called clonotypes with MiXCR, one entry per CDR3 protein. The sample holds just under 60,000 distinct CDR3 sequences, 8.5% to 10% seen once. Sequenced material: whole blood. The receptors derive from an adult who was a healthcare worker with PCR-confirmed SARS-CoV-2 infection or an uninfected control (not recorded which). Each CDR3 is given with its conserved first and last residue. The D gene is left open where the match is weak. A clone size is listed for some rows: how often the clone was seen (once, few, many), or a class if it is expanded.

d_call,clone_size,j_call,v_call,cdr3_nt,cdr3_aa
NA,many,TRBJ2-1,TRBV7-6,TGTGCCAGCAGCTTTTTGGCGGGCCAATCGTCCTACAATGAGCAGTTCTTC,CASSFLAGQSSYNEQFF
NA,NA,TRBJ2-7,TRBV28,TGTGCCAGCAGTTTCCAACGACACCTCGGGCAGTACTTC,CASSFQRHLGQYF
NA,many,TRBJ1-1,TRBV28,TGTGCCAGCAGTTTAGCGGGGAACACTGAAGCTTTCTTT,CASSLAGNTEAFF
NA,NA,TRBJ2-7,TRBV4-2,TGTGCCAGCAGCCAAGAAGGGGTTTTCCGCGAGCAGTACTTC,CASSQEGVFREQYF
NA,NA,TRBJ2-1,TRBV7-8,TGTGCCAGCAGCAAAGGACTGTTCGATAAGCAGTTCTTC,CASSKGLFDKQFF
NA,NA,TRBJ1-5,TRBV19,TGTGCCAGTAGTCGGACCCGGGACGGCCATCAGCCCCAGCATTTT,CASSRTRDGHQPQHF
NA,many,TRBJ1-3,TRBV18,TGTGCCAGCCGTGATGGGAACACCATATATTTT,CASRDGNTIYF
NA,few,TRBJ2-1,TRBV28,TGTGCCAGCAGTTCCCGGGACGAGTACAATGAGCAGTTCTTC,CASSSRDEYNEQFF
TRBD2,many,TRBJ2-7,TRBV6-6,TGTGCCAGCAGTTCTTACCCCTGGACTAGCGGGGGAGAGCAGTACTTC,CASSSYPWTSGGEQYF
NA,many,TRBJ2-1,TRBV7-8,TGTGCCAGCAGCTCACAGGGGGGGCTTACATCGTACGAGCAGTTCTTC,CASSSQGGLTSYEQFF
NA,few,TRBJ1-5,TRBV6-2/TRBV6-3,TGTGCCAGCAGGTACCTTCATCAGGGAAATCAGCCCCAGCATTTT,CASRYLHQGNQPQHF
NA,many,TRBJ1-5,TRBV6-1,TGTGCCAGCAGTGAAGGAGGCGGAAGGGAGCAGCCCCAGCATTTT,CASSEGGGREQPQHF
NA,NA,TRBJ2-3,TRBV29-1,TGCAGCGTCGTTCCCACAGGGCCCCGGGATACGCAGTATTTT,CSVVPTGPRDTQYF
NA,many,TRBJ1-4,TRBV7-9,TGTGCCAGCAGCTTAGGTGGGACCAGGATTAATGAAAAACTGTTTTTT,CASSLGGTRINEKLFF
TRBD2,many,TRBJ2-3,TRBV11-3,TGTGCCAGCAGCGGAGGGGGACTAGCGGGAGGAAAGAGAGATACGCAGTATTTT,CASSGGGLAGGKRDTQYF
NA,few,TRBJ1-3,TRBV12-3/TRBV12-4,TGTGCCAGCAGACCCGCAGGGTCCTCTGGAAACACCATATATTTT,CASRPAGSSGNTIYF
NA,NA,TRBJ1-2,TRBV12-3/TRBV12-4,TGTGCCAGCAGGCACGGACAGATGGCCTATGGCTACACCTTC,CASRHGQMAYGYTF
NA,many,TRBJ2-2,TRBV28,TGTGCCAGCACAACCAGTTCGGCTAGCCGACCTTGGGAGCTGTTTTTT,CASTTSSASRPWELFF
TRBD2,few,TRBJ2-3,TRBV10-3,TGTGCCATCAGTGGTTTAAGGACTAGCGGGAGAAACGCAGATACGCAGTATTTT,CAISGLRTSGRNADTQYF
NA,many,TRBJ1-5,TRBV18,TGTGCCAGCTCACCGGAGGGTTTTCAGCCCCAGCATTTT,CASSPEGFQPQHF
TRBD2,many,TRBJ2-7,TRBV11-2,TGTGCCAGCAGCTTCGGGGGGATTTCCTACGAGCAGTACTTC,CASSFGGISYEQYF
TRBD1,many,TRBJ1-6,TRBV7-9,TGTGCCAGCAGCCTCGAGGGGACAGATTCTTCACCCCTCCACTTT,CASSLEGTDSSPLHF